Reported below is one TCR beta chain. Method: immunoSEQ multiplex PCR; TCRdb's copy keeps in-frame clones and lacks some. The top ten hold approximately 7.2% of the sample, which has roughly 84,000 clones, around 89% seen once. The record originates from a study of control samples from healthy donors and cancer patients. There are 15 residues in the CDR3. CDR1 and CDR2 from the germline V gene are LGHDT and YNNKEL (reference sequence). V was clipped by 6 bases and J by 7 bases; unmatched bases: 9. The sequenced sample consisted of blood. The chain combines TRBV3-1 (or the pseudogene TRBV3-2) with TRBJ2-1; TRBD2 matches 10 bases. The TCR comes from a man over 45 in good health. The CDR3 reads CASSKTSGLRNEQFF. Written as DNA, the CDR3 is TGTGCCAGCAGTAAGACTAGCGGGCTTCGAAATGAGCAGTTCTTC.